Following are 21 T cell receptor beta chains from one sample sequenced in a study of T cells in Graves' hyperthyroidism and ophthalmopathy. Amplified TCR beta CDR3 regions derived from RNA transcripts. A first-round RT-PCR of the TCR CDR3 used the HTBI primer set. Via MiXCR, TCRdb re-called the multiplex PCR reads, giving one row per CDR3 protein. The data show fewer than 550,000 distinct CDR3 sequences, with approximately 25% seen just once and around 10% held by the top ten. The specimen was blood. These receptors were taken from a woman aged 25 to 39 with Graves' ophthalmopathy.

CDR3 sequence reads: CASSSGQGATPQHF. CDR3 sequence (DNA): TGTGCCAGCAGTTCCGGACAGGGGGCCACGCCCCAGCATTTT. The chain links TRBV12-3 or TRBV12-4 to TRBJ1-5; 11 bases map to TRBD1. The CDR3 has 14 amino acids. The trim removed 4 bases at V and 9 bases at J, leaving 5 bases unmatched.

This clonotype was recorded many times. This rearrangement joins TRBV4-3 to TRBJ2-2; TRBD2 matches at 9 bases. V shed 1 base and J 1 base; nucleotides not matched to a gene: 7. CDR1 and CDR2 from the germline V gene are LGHNA and YSLEER. CDR3 length equals 18 residues. CDR3 residues: CASSQGSSGAMNTGELFF. The CDR3 DNA is TGCGCCAGCAGCCAAGGGTCTAGCGGGGCGATGAACACCGGGGAGCTGTTTTTT.

This clonotype was counted at least ten times. J is TRBJ2-7 and V is TRBV11-2; TRBD1 agrees at 7 bases. The CDR3 length is 15 residues. Trimming took 4 bases from V and 0 from J; bases not matched to a gene: 6. The V gene's germline CDR1 is SGHAT and CDR2 FQNNGV. In DNA form, the CDR3 reads TGTGCCAGCAGCTGGGACAGTTCGAGCTCCTACGAGCAGTACTTC. Translation: CASSWDSSSSYEQYF.

The rearrangement links TRBV29-1 to TRBJ1-1; 7 nucleotides match TRBD1. V was pared by 6 bases and J by 4 bases, with 5 bases of the junction left unmatched. Germline loops: CDR1 SQVTM, CDR2 ANQGSEA. The CDR3 covers 12 residues. The CDR3 bases are TGCAGCGTCGCCCGACAGGGCACTGAAGCTTTCTTT. Its protein is CSVARQGTEAFF.

This clonotype was detected only a few times. The chain recombines TRBV7-2 with TRBJ2-7; TRBD2 aligns across 7 bases. Germline V gene data show CDR1 as SGHTA and CDR2 as FQGNSA. CDR3 length equals 15 residues. The J segment lost 0 bases and the V segment lost 5 bases, leaving 7 bases of the junction unmatched. CDR3 amino acids: CASSLLAASSYEQYF. CDR3 sequence (DNA): TGTGCCAGCAGCCTTCTAGCGGCGAGCTCCTACGAGCAGTACTTC.

This clonotype appeared many times. The chain links TRBV2 to TRBJ2-5, with unresolved D. Germline V CDR1 and CDR2: SNHLY, FYNNEI. Trimming pared 4 bases from V and 3 bases from J, leaving 9 bases between. The CDR3 has 13 residues. In DNA, the CDR3 is TGTGCCAGCAGTGTGCACGTGGAAGAGACCCAGTACTTC. Translated: CASSVHVEETQYF.

The sample holds many counts of this clonotype. This chain connects TRBV6-5 to TRBJ2-7; no firm D call. Trimming took 0 bases from V and 1 from J, leaving 7 bases between them. CDR1 is MNHEY, CDR2 SVGAGI, per germline. CDR3 length: 14 amino acids. CDR3 in amino acids: CASSYSMESYEQYF. The CDR3 region has the DNA TGTGCCAGCAGTTACTCCATGGAGTCCTACGAGCAGTACTTC.

The chain uses TRBV7-9 and TRBJ2-7; TRBD1 is a possible D gene (6 bases). Looked up from germline, CDR1 is SEHNR and CDR2 is FQNEAQ (reference sequence). V was shortened by 4 bases and J by 4 bases, with 14 bases between the two germline ends. There are 14 residues in the CDR3. The DNA of the CDR3 is TGTGCCAGCAGCTCGTTCAGGGGACGATACGAGCAGTACTTC. It is translated as CASSSFRGRYEQYF.

The gene calls are TRBV6-5 and TRBJ1-1; D gene unclear. Germline V gene data show CDR1 as MNHEY and CDR2 as SVGAGI. V gave up 2 bases and J gave up 3 bases, with 10 bases separating them. The CDR3 covers 14 residues. The CDR3 nucleotides read TGTGCCAGCAGTTACCTAGGGCGGTACACTGAAGCTTTCTTT. Protein: CASSYLGRYTEAFF.

This clonotype was found many times. The genes are TRBV28 and TRBJ2-5; 8 nucleotides align to TRBD2. CDR1 and CDR2 from the germline V gene are MDHEN and SYDVKM. The CDR3 extends over 16 amino acids. Unmatched junction bases numbered 9, after V lost 6 bases and J lost 0 bases. CDR3: CASSPTWREDQETQYF. The CDR3 DNA is TGTGCCAGCAGCCCCACCTGGCGGGAGGACCAAGAGACCCAGTACTTC.

The chain carries TRBV20-1 and TRBJ1-2; D might be TRBD1 (5 bases). The CDR3 extends over 16 amino acids. V was shortened by 2 bases and J by 7 bases, with 23 bases between the two germline ends. The germline V gene has CDR1 DFQATT and CDR2 SNEGSKA (reference sequence). CDR3 amino acids: CSARRGEGPGERGYTF. The CDR3 DNA reads TGCAGTGCTAGACGGGGGGAGGGGCCTGGGGAACGTGGCTACACCTTC.

This clonotype was recorded many times. The gene calls are TRBV2 and TRBJ2-5; possibly TRBD1 for D (6 bases). The CDR3 contains 12 residues. V gave up 5 bases and J gave up 6 bases, with 10 bases separating them. Germline V gives CDR1 SNHLY, CDR2 FYNNEI. The CDR3 DNA reads TGTGCCAGCAGTTACAGGGTGAAGACCCAGTACTTC. Its protein is CASSYRVKTQYF.

This clonotype was detected ten times or more. The V call is TRBV29-1, the J call TRBJ1-1; maybe TRBD1 (6 bases). The CDR3 is 13 amino acids. The germline V and J ends were trimmed by 7 bases and 5 bases, with 17 bases remaining between them. The germline gives CDR1 SQVTM, CDR2 ANQGSEA. For the CDR3, the DNA is TGCAGCGGCCTTACAGGGCCCGGGACTGAAGCTTTCTTT. This sequence encodes CSGLTGPGTEAFF.

The chain joins TRBV6-1 to TRBJ2-7; TRBD1 is a possible D gene (5 bases). Germline V CDR1 and CDR2: MNHNS, SASEGT. The CDR3 spans 12 residues. CDR3 in DNA: TGTGCAATCAGGGAAAATTCCTACGAGCAGTACTTC. Translated: CAIRENSYEQYF.

The gene calls are TRBV7-8 and TRBJ2-7; tentative D call: TRBD2 (6 bases). This CDR3 spans 14 amino acids. Germline V gene lookup returns CDR1 SGHVS and CDR2 FQNEAQ. With 6 bases removed from V and 4 bases from J, the gap between germline ends came to 16 bases. The CDR3: CASSTKWGVYEQYF. The CDR3, as DNA: TGTGCCAGCAGTACCAAGTGGGGGGTATACGAGCAGTACTTC.

This clonotype was counted many times. V is TRBV11-2 and J is TRBJ2-2; possible D gene TRBD2, 5 bases. Germline CDR1 SGHAT, CDR2 FQNNGV. The CDR3 is made up of 18 amino acids. The V and J ends lost 4 bases and 1 base respectively, with 19 bases between them. The CDR3 DNA reads as TGTGCCAGCAGCTATAGAAGGAGGACGCTCTTGAACACCGGGGAGCTGTTTTTT. It is translated as CASSYRRRTLLNTGELFF.

The sample holds a few counts of this clonotype. The rearrangement links TRBV9 to TRBJ2-5; possibly TRBD2 for D (6 bases). CDR1 and CDR2 from the germline V gene are SGDLS and YYNGEE. The CDR3 is 16 residues long. The V end lost 3 bases, the J end lost 2 bases, and 17 bases lay between the germline ends. CDR3 in DNA: TGTGCCAGCAGCGCCGCGGGGCGAGGTCTACAAGAGACCCAGTACTTC. Amino acid sequence: CASSAAGRGLQETQYF.

In this sample, this clonotype turned up many times. The V and J genes are TRBV12-3 or TRBV12-4 and TRBJ2-7, with D tentatively TRBD1 (6 bases). The V end lost 4 bases, the J end lost 0 bases, and 13 bases lay between the germline ends. CDR3 length: 15 residues. Written as DNA, the CDR3 is TGTGCCAGCAGTTCCCTTGACAGGAGCTCCTACGAGCAGTACTTC. Translating gives CASSSLDRSSYEQYF.

This chain links TRBV19 with TRBJ2-5, with D possibly being TRBD1 (6 bases). V lost 4 bases and J 5 bases, leaving 14 bases between the germline ends. This CDR3 region has 14 residues. CDR1 and CDR2 (germline): LNHDA, SQIVND (reference sequence). The CDR3 protein is CASSKQGVDETQYF. In nucleotides, the CDR3 is TGTGCCAGTAGTAAACAGGGTGTGGACGAGACCCAGTACTTC. The full variable domain, in which reference TRBV19 and TRBJ2-5 provide the parts outside the CDR3, is DGGITQSPKYLFRKEGQNVTLSCEQNLNHDAMYWYRQDPGQGLRLIYYSQIVNDFQKGDIAEGYSVSREKKESFPLTVTSAQKNPTAFYLCASSKQGVDETQYFGPGTRLLVL.

In its sample, this clonotype was seen many times. This rearrangement joins TRBV11-1 to TRBJ1-5; 8 positions agree with TRBD1. With 5 bases clipped from V and 0 bases from J, the junction kept 9 bases outside the gene matches. CDR3 length: 17 amino acids. In germline, CDR1 is SGHAT, CDR2 FQDESV (reference sequence). The CDR3 region has the DNA TGTGCCAGCAGCCCCTCGACAGGGGACGATAGCAATCAGCCCCAGCATTTT. Protein: CASSPSTGDDSNQPQHF.

There are a few counts of this clonotype. This chain links TRBV7-3 with TRBJ2-2, with a possible D match to TRBD1 (5 bases). Germline lookup yields CDR1 SGHTA and CDR2 FQGTGA. This CDR3 contains 17 residues. Trimming pared 2 bases from V and 0 bases from J, leaving 13 bases between. This CDR3 reads CASSLGTQGSNTGELFF. The CDR3 DNA follows: TGTGCCAGCAGCTTAGGAACCCAGGGATCGAACACCGGGGAGCTGTTTTTT. The full variable domain, completed using reference TRBV7-3 and TRBJ2-2, is GAGVSQTPSNKVTEKGKYVELRCDPISGHTALYWYRQSLGQGPEFLIYFQGTGAADDSGLPNDRFFAVRPEGSVSTLKIQRTERGDSAVYLCASSLGTQGSNTGELFFGEGSRLTVL.